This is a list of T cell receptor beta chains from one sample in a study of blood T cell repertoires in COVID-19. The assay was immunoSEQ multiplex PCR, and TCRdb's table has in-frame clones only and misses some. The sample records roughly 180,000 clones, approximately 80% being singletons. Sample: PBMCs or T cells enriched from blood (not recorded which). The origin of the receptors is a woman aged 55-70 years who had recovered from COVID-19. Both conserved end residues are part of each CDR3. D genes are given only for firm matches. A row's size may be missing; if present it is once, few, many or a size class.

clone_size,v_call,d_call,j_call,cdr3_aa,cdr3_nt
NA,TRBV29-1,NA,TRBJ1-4,CSVEKTHSGGEKLFF,TGCAGCGTTGAAAAAACTCATTCCGGCGGTGAAAAACTGTTTTTT
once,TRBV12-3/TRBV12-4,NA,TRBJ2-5,CASSLSGQETQYF,TGTGCCAGCAGTTTGTCAGGCCAAGAGACCCAGTACTTC
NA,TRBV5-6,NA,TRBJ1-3,CASSLGRSTSLSGNTIYF,TGTGCCAGCAGCTTGGGTAGGAGTACTTCTCTCTCTGGAAACACCATATATTTT
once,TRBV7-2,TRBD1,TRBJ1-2,CASSLVGTGLNYGYTF,TGTGCCAGCAGCTTAGTCGGGACAGGGCTTAACTATGGCTACACCTTC
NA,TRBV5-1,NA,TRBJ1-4,CASSLVGSTNEKLFF,TGCGCCAGCAGCTTGGTCGGTTCAACTAATGAAAAACTGTTTTTT
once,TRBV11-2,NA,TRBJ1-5,CASSLQASNQPQHF,TGTGCCAGCAGCCTACAGGCTAGCAATCAGCCCCAGCATTTT
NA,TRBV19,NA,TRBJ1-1,CASSQVRYTEAFF,TGTGCCAGTAGTCAGGTCAGGTACACTGAAGCTTTCTTT
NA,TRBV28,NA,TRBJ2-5,CASSPAEGGRETQYF,TGTGCCAGCAGTCCGGCGGAGGGCGGTCGAGAGACCCAGTACTTC
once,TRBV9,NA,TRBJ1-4,CASSVAATGTKEKLFF,TGTGCCAGCAGCGTAGCTGCAACAGGGACAAAGGAAAAACTGTTTTTT
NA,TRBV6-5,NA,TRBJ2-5,CASSYRGQETQYF,TGTGCCAGCAGTTACCGGGGGCAAGAGACCCAGTACTTC
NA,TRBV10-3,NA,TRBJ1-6,CAISDVRLLNSPLHF,TGTGCCATCAGTGACGTTCGACTGCTCAATTCACCCCTCCACTTT
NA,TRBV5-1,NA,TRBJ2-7,CASSLWRALQGQYF,TGCGCCAGCAGCTTGTGGAGGGCCCTTCAAGGGCAGTACTTC
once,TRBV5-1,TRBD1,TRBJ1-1,CASSEGTGRNTEAFF,TGCGCCAGCAGCGAGGGGACAGGGAGGAACACTGAAGCTTTCTTT
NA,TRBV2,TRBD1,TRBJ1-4,CASSFGTVGEKLFF,TGTGCCAGCAGCTTCGGGACAGTTGGCGAAAAACTGTTTTTT
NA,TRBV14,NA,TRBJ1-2,CASSFGVNYGYTF,TGTGCCAGCAGCTTCGGAGTTAACTATGGCTACACCTTC
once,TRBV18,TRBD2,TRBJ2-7,CASSPLASGSVNEQYF,TGTGCCAGCTCACCACTCGCTAGCGGGAGTGTCAACGAGCAGTACTTC
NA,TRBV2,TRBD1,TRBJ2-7,CASSGGTGIEQYF,TGTGCCAGCAGTGGTGGGACAGGGATCGAGCAGTACTTC
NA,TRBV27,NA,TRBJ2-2,CASSPRGGSTGELFF,TGTGCCAGTTCCCCTCGGGGTGGGTCCACCGGGGAGCTGTTTTTT
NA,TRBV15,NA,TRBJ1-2,CATSSRERNLTF,TGTGCCACCAGCAGCCGGGAACGGAACCTCACCTTC
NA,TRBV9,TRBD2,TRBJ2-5,CASSVGGSLQETQYF,TGTGCCAGCAGCGTAGGCGGGAGCCTCCAAGAGACCCAGTACTTC
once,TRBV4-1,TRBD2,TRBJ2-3,CASSQGLAGVLMTDTQYF,TGCGCCAGCAGCCAAGGACTAGCGGGAGTTTTAATGACAGATACGCAGTATTTT
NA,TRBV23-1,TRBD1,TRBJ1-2,CASSRTGDGYTF,TGCGCCAGCAGTCGTACAGGGGATGGCTACACCTTC
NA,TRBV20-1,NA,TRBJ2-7,CSAKGGYEQYF,TGCAGTGCTAAGGGAGGTTACGAGCAGTACTTC
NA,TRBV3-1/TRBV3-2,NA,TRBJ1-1,CASSHLGGTEAFF,TGTGCCAGCAGCCACCTTGGAGGGACTGAAGCTTTCTTT
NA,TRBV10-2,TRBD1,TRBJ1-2,CASSPGQGVGGYTF,TGCGCCAGCAGCCCGGGACAGGGGGTCGGAGGCTACACCTTC
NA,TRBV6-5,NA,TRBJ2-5,CASKEGVAETQYF,TGTGCCAGCAAGGAGGGAGTGGCAGAGACCCAGTACTTC
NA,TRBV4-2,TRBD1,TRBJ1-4,CASSQDPTGGREKLFF,TGTGCCAGCAGCCAAGATCCGACAGGGGGACGTGAAAAACTGTTTTTT
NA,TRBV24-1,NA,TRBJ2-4,CATSKEEGGSNIQYF,TGTGCCACCAGTAAAGAAGAGGGCGGGTCGAACATTCAGTACTTC